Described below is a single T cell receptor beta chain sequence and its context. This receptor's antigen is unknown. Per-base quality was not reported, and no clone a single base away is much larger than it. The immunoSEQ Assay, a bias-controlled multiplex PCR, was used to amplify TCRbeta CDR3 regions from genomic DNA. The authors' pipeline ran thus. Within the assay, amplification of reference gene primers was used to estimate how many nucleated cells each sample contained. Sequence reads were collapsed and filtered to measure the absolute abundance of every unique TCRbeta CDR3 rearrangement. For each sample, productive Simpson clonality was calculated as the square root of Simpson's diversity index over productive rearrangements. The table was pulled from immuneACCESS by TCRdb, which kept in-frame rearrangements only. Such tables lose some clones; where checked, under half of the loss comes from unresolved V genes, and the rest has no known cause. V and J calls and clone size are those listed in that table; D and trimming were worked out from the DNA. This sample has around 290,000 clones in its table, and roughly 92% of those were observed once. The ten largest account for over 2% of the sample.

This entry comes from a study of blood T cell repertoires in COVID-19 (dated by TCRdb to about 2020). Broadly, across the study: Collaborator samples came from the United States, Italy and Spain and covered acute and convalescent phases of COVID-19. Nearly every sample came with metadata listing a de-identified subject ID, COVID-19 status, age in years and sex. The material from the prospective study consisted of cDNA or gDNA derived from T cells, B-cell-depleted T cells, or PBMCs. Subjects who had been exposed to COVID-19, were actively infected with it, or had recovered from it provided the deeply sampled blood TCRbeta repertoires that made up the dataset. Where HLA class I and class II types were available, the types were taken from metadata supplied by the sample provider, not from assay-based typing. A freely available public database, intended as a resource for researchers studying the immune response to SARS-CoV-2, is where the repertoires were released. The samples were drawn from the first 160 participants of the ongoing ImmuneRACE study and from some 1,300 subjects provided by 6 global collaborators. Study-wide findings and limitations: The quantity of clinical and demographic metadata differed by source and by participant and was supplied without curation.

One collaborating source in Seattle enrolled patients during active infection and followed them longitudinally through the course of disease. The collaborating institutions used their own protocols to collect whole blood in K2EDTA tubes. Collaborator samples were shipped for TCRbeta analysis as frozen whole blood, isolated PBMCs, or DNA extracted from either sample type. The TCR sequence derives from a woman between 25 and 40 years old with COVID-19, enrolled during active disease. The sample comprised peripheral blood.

This receptor has the CDR3 CASSRKTGRTEAFF. The DNA sequence is TGTGCCAGTAGTAGGAAGACAGGGCGTACTGAAGCTTTCTTT. The rearranged segments are TRBV19 and TRBJ1-1; 7 bases in the middle match TRBD1. The germline V gene (reference sequence) yields LNHDA for CDR1 and SQIVND for CDR2. V and J are trimmed by 4 bases and 5 bases, and the gene matches miss 7 bases of the junction. The CDR3 goes from the cysteine to the phenylalanine over 14 residues. Only CDR3 DNA is held: 42 bases, read in frame from base 1.